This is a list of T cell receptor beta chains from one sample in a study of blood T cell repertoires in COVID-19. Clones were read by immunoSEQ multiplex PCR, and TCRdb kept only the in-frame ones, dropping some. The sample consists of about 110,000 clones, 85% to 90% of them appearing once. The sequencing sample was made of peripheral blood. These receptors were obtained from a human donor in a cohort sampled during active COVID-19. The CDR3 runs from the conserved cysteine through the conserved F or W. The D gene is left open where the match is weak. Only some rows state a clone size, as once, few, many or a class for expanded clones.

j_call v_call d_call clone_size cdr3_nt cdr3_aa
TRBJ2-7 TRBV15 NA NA TGTGCCACCAGCAGAGTTCCTACAGGGCCGCAGTACTTC CATSRVPTGPQYF
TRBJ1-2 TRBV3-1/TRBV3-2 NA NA TGTGCCAGCAGCCAGCAGGGCCCCGCTAACTATGGCTACACCTTC CASSQQGPANYGYTF
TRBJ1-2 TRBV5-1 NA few TGCGCCAGCAGCTTGGATGGATTTGGGGGCGTGGGCTACACCTTC CASSLDGFGGVGYTF
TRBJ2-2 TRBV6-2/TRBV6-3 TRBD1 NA TGTGCCAGCAGTTACCGTGGAAAGGGGGCTAACACCGGGGAGCTGTTTTTT CASSYRGKGANTGELFF
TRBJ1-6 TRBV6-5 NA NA TGTGCCAGCAGCCCCCGCGGGGTCTATAATTCACCCCTCCACTTT CASSPRGVYNSPLHF
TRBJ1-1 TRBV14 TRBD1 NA TGTGCCAGCAGCCGATCGGGACAGGGCGCACACACTGAAGCTTTCTTT CASSRSGQGAHTEAFF
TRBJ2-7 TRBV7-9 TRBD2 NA TGTGCCAGCAGCTCCTTACCCGGGACTAGTCAATACGAGCAGTACTTC CASSSLPGTSQYEQYF
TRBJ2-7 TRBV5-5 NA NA TGTGCCAGCAGACCAAGTAGACAGGACCCTTACGAGCAGTACTTC CASRPSRQDPYEQYF
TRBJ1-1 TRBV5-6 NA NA TGTGCCAGCAGGAGGGAGACTGAAGCTTTCTTT CASRRETEAFF
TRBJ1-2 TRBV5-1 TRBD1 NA TGCGCCAGCACCATGACAGGGAAAGGGGACTTGAACTATGGCTACACCTTC CASTMTGKGDLNYGYTF
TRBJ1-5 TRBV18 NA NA TGTGCCAGCTCACCAAGCAGGGGCAATAGCAATCAGCCCCAGCATTTT CASSPSRGNSNQPQHF
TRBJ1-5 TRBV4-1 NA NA TGCGCCAGCAGCCAAGACCAAGCTAGCAATCAGCCCCAGCATTTT CASSQDQASNQPQHF
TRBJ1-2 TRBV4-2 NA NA TGTGCCAGCAGCCTCCCCGGGGGGGTCGGCTACACCTTC CASSLPGGVGYTF
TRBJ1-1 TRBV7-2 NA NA TGTGCCAGCAGCTTAGTCCGTCGAGCGAACACTGAAGCTTTCTTT CASSLVRRANTEAFF
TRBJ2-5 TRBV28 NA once TGTGCCAGCATTGGTAGTCAAGAGACCCAGTACTTC CASIGSQETQYF
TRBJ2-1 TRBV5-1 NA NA TGCGCCAGCAGCTTGCGGGAATACAATGAGCAGTTCTTC CASSLREYNEQFF
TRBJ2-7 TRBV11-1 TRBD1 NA TGTGCCAGCAGCTCAACAGGGGCCGGTACCTACGAGCAGTACTTC CASSSTGAGTYEQYF
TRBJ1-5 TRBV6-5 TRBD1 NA TGTGCCAGCGGGCAGGGGGTAAGGCAGCCCCAGCATTTT CASGQGVRQPQHF
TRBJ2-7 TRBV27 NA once TGTGCCAGCAGTTTAATCGGATCACAGGGACGATACGAGCAGTACTTC CASSLIGSQGRYEQYF
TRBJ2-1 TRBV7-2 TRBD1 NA TGTGCCAGCAGCTTTGGCAGGGGGTCCAATGAGCAGTTCTTC CASSFGRGSNEQFF
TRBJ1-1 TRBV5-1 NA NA TGCGCCAGCAGGGAGGGTACGCTGAGGGCTTTCTTT CASREGTLRAFF
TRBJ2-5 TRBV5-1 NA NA TGCGCCAGCAGCTGGGGCCGGGGGACCCAGGGGACCCAGTACTTC CASSWGRGTQGTQYF
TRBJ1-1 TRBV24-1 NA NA TGTGCCACCCCGGGACACTTGAACACTGAAGCTTTCTTT CATPGHLNTEAFF
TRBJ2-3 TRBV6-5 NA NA TGTGCCAGCACCAGGACAAGGAACACAGATACGCAGTATTTT CASTRTRNTDTQYF
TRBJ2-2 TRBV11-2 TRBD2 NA TGTGCCAGCAGTCGAGCCCGGCTAGCGGGGGGCGTCAAGGGGGAGCTGTTTTTT CASSRARLAGGVKGELFF
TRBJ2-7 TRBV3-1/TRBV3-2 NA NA TGTGCCAGCAGCACTCCCTACGAGCAGTACTTC CASSTPYEQYF
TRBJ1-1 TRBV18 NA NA TGTGCCAGCTCACTCAAATCAAACACTGAAGCTTTCTTT CASSLKSNTEAFF
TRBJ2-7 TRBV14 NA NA TGTGCCAGCAGCCAAGTTCACAGAGACTACGAGCAGTACTTC CASSQVHRDYEQYF
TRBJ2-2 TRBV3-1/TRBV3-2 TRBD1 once TGTGCCAGCAGCCAAGAAACAGGACAGGGTCCCGGGGAGCTGTTTTTT CASSQETGQGPGELFF
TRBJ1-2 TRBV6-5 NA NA TGTGCCAGCAGTTTCGACAGAGGCTATGGCTACACCTTC CASSFDRGYGYTF
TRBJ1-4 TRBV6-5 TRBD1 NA TGTGCCAGCAGGACAGGGGGCGCGGGTGAAAAACTGTTTTTT CASRTGGAGEKLFF
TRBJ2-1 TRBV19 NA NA TGTGCCAGTAGCGCTAGCAATGGCGTTGAGCAGTTCTTC CASSASNGVEQFF
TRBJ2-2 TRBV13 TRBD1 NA TGTGCCAGCAGCCCTCGGGACAGGGCGTCCGGGGAGCTGTTTTTT CASSPRDRASGELFF
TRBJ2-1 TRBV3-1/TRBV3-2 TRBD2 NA TGTGCCAGCAGCCCACTAGCGGGGGGAATCGGTGAGCAGTTCTTC CASSPLAGGIGEQFF
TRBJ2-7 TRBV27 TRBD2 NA TGTGCCAGCAGTCCGACCCCCCACAGCGGGGCCAACTACGAGCAGTACTTC CASSPTPHSGANYEQYF
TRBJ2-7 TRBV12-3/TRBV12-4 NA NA TGTGCCACCTCTCGCGGGACCACCTACGAGCAGTACTTC CATSRGTTYEQYF
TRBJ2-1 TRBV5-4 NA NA TGTGCCAGCAGCTTGGTGGCCGATCCCCCCAACAATGAGCAGTTCTTC CASSLVADPPNNEQFF
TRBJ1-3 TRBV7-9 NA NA TGTGCCAGCAGCTTAGCCTTAAGGGACACTGGAAACACCATATATTTT CASSLALRDTGNTIYF
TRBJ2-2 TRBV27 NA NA TGTGCCAGCAGTTTAGAGGTAGCTAGAGACGAGAACACCGGGGAGCTGTTTTTT CASSLEVARDENTGELFF
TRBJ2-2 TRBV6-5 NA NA TGTGCCAGCAGTCCGGCCCAGGGTTGGACCGGGGAGCTGTTTTTT CASSPAQGWTGELFF
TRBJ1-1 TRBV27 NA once TGTGCCAGCAGGTTAACCGGGACATCAACGTTGACTGAAGCTTTCTTT CASRLTGTSTLTEAFF
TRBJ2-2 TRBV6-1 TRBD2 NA TGTGCCAGCAGTGATCGGACTAGCGGAGCGAACACCGGGGAGCTGTTTTTT CASSDRTSGANTGELFF
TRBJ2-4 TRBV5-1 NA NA TGCGCCAGCACCGCCCTCGGGGATAGTGGGGACATTCAGTACTTC CASTALGDSGDIQYF
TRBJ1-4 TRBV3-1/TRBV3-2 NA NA TGTGCCAGCAGCCAACAGGGCGGTGGAAATGAAAAACTGTTTTTT CASSQQGGGNEKLFF
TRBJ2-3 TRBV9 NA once TGTGCCAGCACCCCGGGGGGCACAGATACGCAGTATTTT CASTPGGTDTQYF
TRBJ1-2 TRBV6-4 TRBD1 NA TGTGCCAGCAGGAGACGGGACAGGGATGTTTATGGCTACACCTTC CASRRRDRDVYGYTF
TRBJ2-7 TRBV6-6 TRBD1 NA TGTGCCAGCAGAGACTCCGGGACAGGGAGTACCTACGAGCAGTACTTC CASRDSGTGSTYEQYF
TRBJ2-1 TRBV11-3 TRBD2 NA TGTGCCAGCAGCGGTATAGCGGGGGGAAACAATGAGCAGTTCTTC CASSGIAGGNNEQFF
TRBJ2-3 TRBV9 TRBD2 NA TGTGCCAGCAGCGTAGACTTGCGGGGGTCCGTTGGTGATACGCAGTATTTT CASSVDLRGSVGDTQYF
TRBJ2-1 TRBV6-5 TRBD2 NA TGTGCCAGCAGTTACCAGACTAGCGGGAGGGGTGAGCAGTTCTTC CASSYQTSGRGEQFF